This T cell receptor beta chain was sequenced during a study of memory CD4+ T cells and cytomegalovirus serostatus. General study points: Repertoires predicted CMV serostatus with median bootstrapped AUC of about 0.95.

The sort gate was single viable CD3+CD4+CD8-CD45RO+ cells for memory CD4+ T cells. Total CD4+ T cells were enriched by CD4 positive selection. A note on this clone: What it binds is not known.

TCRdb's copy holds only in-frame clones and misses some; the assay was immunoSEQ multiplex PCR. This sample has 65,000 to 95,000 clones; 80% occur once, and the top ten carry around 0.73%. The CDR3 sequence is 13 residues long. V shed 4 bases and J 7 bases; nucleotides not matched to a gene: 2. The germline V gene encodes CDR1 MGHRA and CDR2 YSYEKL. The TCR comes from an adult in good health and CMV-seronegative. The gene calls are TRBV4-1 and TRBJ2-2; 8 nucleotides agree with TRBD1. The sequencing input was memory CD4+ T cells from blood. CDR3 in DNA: TGCGCCAGCAGCCTGACAGGGGTCGGGGAGCTGTTTTTT. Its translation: CASSLTGVGELFF.